These 18 T cell receptor beta chains came from one sample sequenced in a study of OX40 agonist ivuxolimab in advanced cancers. Produced via immunoSEQ multiplex PCR; TCRdb's table is partial and in-frame only. The data show 85,000 to 130,000 clones, approximately 90% seen once. Source: CD4+ or CD8+ T cells sorted from blood, taken in a trial of the OX40 agonist ivuxolimab. These receptors were obtained from an adult with an advanced solid tumor such as melanoma, head and neck, liver or kidney cancer.

This CDR3 reads CAISEQGRRETQYF. The CDR3 DNA sequence: TGTGCCATCAGTGAGCAGGGCCGGAGGGAGACCCAGTACTTC. This chain uses TRBV10-3 with TRBJ2-5; D could derive from TRBD1 or TRBD2 (5 bases each). This CDR3 contains 14 residues. V shed 2 bases and J shed 5 bases, with 12 bases lying between them. CDR1 ENHRY and CDR2 SYGVKD come from the germline V gene.

This CDR3 reads CASSARGDQPQHF. CDR3 sequence (DNA): TGTGCCAGCAGCGCGCGGGGCGACCAGCCCCAGCATTTT. V gene TRBV7-9 combines with J gene TRBJ1-5; D is perhaps TRBD1 (5 bases). Germline CDR1 is SEHNR and CDR2 is FQNEAQ (reference sequence). Trimming left V 5 bases short and J 7 bases short, with 12 bases between. The CDR3 extends over 13 amino acids.

The CDR3 sequence: CATTLRGGAENEQFF. The CDR3 DNA is TGTGCCACCACCCTTAGGGGGGGGGCTGAGAATGAGCAGTTCTTC. V usage is TRBV10-3 and J usage is TRBJ2-1; TRBD2 might be the D (7 bases). The CDR3 is 15 residues long. V dropped 10 bases and J dropped 7 bases, with 23 bases sitting between them. Per the germline V gene, CDR1 is ENHRY and CDR2 is SYGVKD.

The sample holds a few counts of this clone. The V and J genes are TRBV7-7 and TRBJ1-1; the match to TRBD1 covers 11 bases. Germline CDR1 SSHAT, CDR2 FNYEAQ (reference sequence). The CDR3 consists of 14 residues. V was clipped by 5 bases and J by 6 bases; unmatched bases: 5. CDR3 nucleotide sequence: TGTGCCAGCAGCCCACCGGGACAGGGGGCTGAAGCTTTCTTT. Its translation is CASSPPGQGAEAFF.

This chain connects TRBV7-9 to TRBJ2-3; 8 bases agree with TRBD2. This CDR3 has 16 amino acids. The germline CDR1 and CDR2 sequences are SEHNR and FQNEAQ (reference sequence). Germline trimming cut 5 bases from V and 3 bases from J; bases unmatched to any gene: 10. The CDR3 nucleotides read TGTGCCAGCAGCCGGGTAATAGCGGGGTTAACAGATACGCAGTATTTT. This gives the protein CASSRVIAGLTDTQYF.

CDR3 residues: CASSQAGEGSTEAFF. The CDR3 region has the DNA TGTGCCAGCAGCCAAGCGGGCGAGGGGAGCACTGAAGCTTTCTTT. This chain links TRBV4-2 with TRBJ1-1, with D possibly TRBD1 on 5 matching bases. Germline CDR1 LGHNA, CDR2 YNFKEQ. With 1 base removed from V and 4 bases from J, the gap between germline ends came to 13 bases. The CDR3 is 15 amino acids.

The CDR3 spells CSVGFPLSGEGEQFF. CDR3 nucleotides: TGCAGCGTTGGTTTTCCCCTGTCAGGGGAGGGTGAGCAGTTCTTC. The chain has TRBV29-1 and TRBJ2-1; D is perhaps TRBD2 (7 bases). The V and J ends lost 4 bases and 9 bases respectively, with 22 bases between them. The CDR3 consists of 15 residues. The germline CDR1 and CDR2 sequences are SQVTM and ANQGSEA.

This clone has only one observation. Here the CDR3 DNA reads TGTGCCAGCAGTGTACAGGGGGAAAGCAATGAGCAGTTCTTC. Its translation: CASSVQGESNEQFF. The chain combines TRBV6-4 with TRBJ2-1; TRBD1 matches 8 bases. Trimming took 4 bases from V and 6 from J; bases not matched to a gene: 5. Looked up from germline, CDR1 is MRHNA and CDR2 is SNTAGT. The CDR3 length is 14 residues.

The rearrangement links TRBV2 to TRBJ1-1; TRBD1 matches at 7 bases. This CDR3 comprises 14 residues. The germline V gene has CDR1 SNHLY and CDR2 FYNNEI. V lost 5 bases and J lost 0; bases outside the gene matches: 3. CDR3 in DNA: TGTGCCAGCAGTCGGACAGGTATGAACACTGAAGCTTTCTTT. This sequence encodes CASSRTGMNTEAFF.

This rearrangement joins TRBV28 to TRBJ1-2; D not resolved. Germline CDR1 is MDHEN and CDR2 is SYDVKM. The CDR3 has 12 amino acids. The V end lost 3 bases, the J end lost 3 bases, and 5 bases lay between the germline ends. The CDR3 loop is CASSFADYGYTF. Here the CDR3 DNA reads TGTGCCAGCAGTTTTGCTGACTATGGCTACACCTTC.

The V call is TRBV10-3, the J call TRBJ2-2; D gene uncertain. The V end was cut by 3 bases, the J end by 0 bases, with 8 bases between. There are 15 residues in the CDR3. Germline CDR1 ENHRY, CDR2 SYGVKD. CDR3 sequence (DNA): TGTGCCATCAGTGATCGACGCGCGAACACCGGGGAGCTGTTTTTT. Amino acids: CAISDRRANTGELFF.

The chain couples TRBV6-1 to TRBJ2-2, with D perhaps matching TRBD1 (6 bases). Germline assignment: CDR1 MNHNS and CDR2 SASEGT. This CDR3 is 14 amino acids long. Trimming stripped 4 bases from V and 5 bases from J, with 11 bases between. The CDR3 DNA is TGTGCCAGCAGTGGCACAGGGACGACCGGGGAGCTGTTTTTT. The encoded protein is CASSGTGTTGELFF.

The chain couples TRBV5-1 to TRBJ2-7; 10 positions agree with TRBD1. V trimming: 3 bases; J trimming: 4 bases; junction bases outside the gene matches: 4. The CDR3 length is 14 residues. Germline V gene lookup returns CDR1 SGHRS and CDR2 YFSETQ. The CDR3 DNA reads TGCGCCAGCAGCTGGGGACAGGGGACGTACGAGCAGTACTTC. Its translation is CASSWGQGTYEQYF.

The V gene is TRBV28, the J gene TRBJ2-7, with 7 bases identical to TRBD1. Losses at the gene ends were 4 bases for V and 2 bases for J; bases not matched to a gene: 5. Germline V gene data show CDR1 as MDHEN and CDR2 as SYDVKM. The CDR3 spans 14 residues. The CDR3 nucleotides are TGTGCCAGCAGTTCGGGACAGATCCCCTACGAGCAGTACTTC. It is translated as CASSSGQIPYEQYF. Supplemented by reference TRBV28 and TRBJ2-7, the full variable domain reads DVKVTQSSRYLVKRTGEKVFLECVQDMDHENMFWYRQDPGLGLRLIYFSYDVKMKEKGDIPEGYSVSREKKERFSLILESASTNQTSMYLCASSSGQIPYEQYFGPGTRLTVT.

V gene TRBV27 combines with J gene TRBJ2-5, with D perhaps matching TRBD1 (6 bases). This CDR3 region has 12 residues. V lost 8 bases to trimming and J lost 2 bases, with 9 bases between them. Germline loops: CDR1 MNHEY, CDR2 SMNVEV (reference sequence). This CDR3 reads CASQGQQETQYF. As DNA, the CDR3 is TGTGCCAGCCAAGGACAGCAAGAGACCCAGTACTTC.

This chain uses TRBV21-1 with TRBJ2-3; the DNA was not compared with TRBD1, the D call given in the table. TRBV21-1 is shown as a pseudogene. The CDR3 is 14 residues long. CDR3 DNA: TGTGCCAGCAGCAAAGGAGGTAGGACAGACACGCAGTATTTT. Amino acid sequence: CASSKGGRTDTQYF.

This sequence joins TRBV2 and TRBJ2-1; no firm D call. The CDR3 has 11 amino acids. V lost 8 bases and J lost 7, with 9 bases in between. Germline loops: CDR1 SNHLY, CDR2 FYNNEI. The CDR3 is CASALWNEQFF. CDR3 nucleotides: TGTGCCAGCGCGCTGTGGAATGAGCAGTTCTTC.

The V call is TRBV9, the J call TRBJ2-7; weak D call: TRBD1 (6 bases). The CDR3 runs 16 residues. V lost 3 bases to trimming and J lost 0 bases, with 16 bases between them. Germline values: CDR1 SGDLS, CDR2 YYNGEE. Written as DNA, the CDR3 is TGTGCCAGCAGCGAACGCTCCGGACAGTCCTCCTACGAGCAGTACTTC. It yields the protein CASSERSGQSSYEQYF.